One and the same sample provided the 9 T cell receptor beta chains below, sequenced in a study of T cell repertoires in cytomegalovirus infection. In TCRdb, the reads were re-called with MiXCR into one record per CDR3 protein. Of 200,000 or so distinct CDR3 sequences in the sample, over 25% are singletons; the top ten hold roughly 32%. The sample was PBMCs. The receptor source for this set is a human donor in good health (CMV status not recorded). Some clones in this sample may be carry-over from other donors' samples.

This clonotype showed up just a few times. This chain connects TRBV7-2 to TRBJ2-5, with 7 bases fitting TRBD1. CDR1 and CDR2 (germline): SGHTA, FQGNSA. Unmatched junction bases numbered 6, after V lost 1 base and J lost 4 bases. The CDR3 loop spans 15 amino acids. CDR3 coding DNA: TGTGCCAGCAGCTTAGAGGGGGCGTCCCGAGAGACCCAGTACTTC. As protein: CASSLEGASRETQYF.

This chain links TRBV20-1 with TRBJ2-7; 12 bases are shared with TRBD2. CDR3 length: 13 residues. V lost 8 bases to trimming and J lost 7 bases; unmatched junction nucleotides: 9. Germline assignment: CDR1 DFQATT and CDR2 SNEGSKA (reference sequence). In DNA form, the CDR3 reads TGCAGTACCAGACTAGCGGGGGTGGGGGAGCAGTACTTC. Amino acids: CSTRLAGVGEQYF.

The chain has TRBV20-1 and TRBJ2-3; the D is unclear. V was pared by 1 base and J by 2 bases, with 13 bases between. The CDR3 spans 15 residues. Germline V gives CDR1 DFQATT, CDR2 SNEGSKA (reference sequence). Written as DNA, the CDR3 is TGCAGTGCTAGAGGGGGAATCGACCTCACAGATACGCAGTATTTT. Translated: CSARGGIDLTDTQYF.

This chain links TRBV5-5 with TRBJ2-5, with 10 positions matching TRBD1. Germline loops: CDR1 SGHKS, CDR2 YYEKEE (reference sequence). The CDR3 length is 16 residues. The V segment lost 7 bases and the J segment 2 bases; nucleotides outside the gene matches: 11. The CDR3 spells CASHEFGTGVQETQYF. The CDR3, as DNA: TGTGCCAGCCACGAATTCGGGACAGGGGTACAAGAGACCCAGTACTTC.

The chain combines TRBV10-3 with TRBJ2-7, with D tentatively TRBD1 (5 bases). The CDR3 covers 14 residues. Germline V gives CDR1 ENHRY, CDR2 SYGVKD. Trimming took 3 bases from V and 3 from J, leaving 12 bases between them. The CDR3 nucleotides are TGTGCCATCAGTGATTTGGGTACAGGCTACGAGCAGTACTTC. Amino acid sequence: CAISDLGTGYEQYF.

The chain carries TRBV2 and TRBJ2-7, with D perhaps TRBD1 (5 bases). Germline loops: CDR1 SNHLY, CDR2 FYNNEI. Deletions cut 4 bases from V and 4 bases from J, with 8 bases between. The CDR3 is 12 residues long. The CDR3 sequence: CASSVSGYEQYF. The CDR3 region has the DNA TGTGCCAGCAGTGTGTCAGGGTACGAGCAGTACTTC.

This clonotype was counted between two and nine times. The rearrangement uses TRBV2 and TRBJ2-3, with D possibly matching TRBD1 (5 bases). The CDR3 contains 18 residues. Germline-derived CDR1 and CDR2 are SNHLY and FYNNEI. The ends were cut back, 5 bases at V and 3 bases at J, with 24 bases in the middle. CDR3 nucleotides: TGTGCCAGCAGTCCCGACAAAGGGGCGCTGAATGAAACAGATACGCAGTATTTT. Translated: CASSPDKGALNETDTQYF.

The chain employs TRBV6-1 and TRBJ2-3, with D unresolved. This CDR3 comprises 16 residues. V lost 2 bases and J 2 bases, leaving 14 bases between the germline ends. Germline CDR1 reads MNHNS; CDR2 reads SASEGT. The CDR3 nucleotides are TGTGCCAGCAGTGAACGCACAGCCTCTTCCACAGATACGCAGTATTTT. Protein product: CASSERTASSTDTQYF.

This clonotype appeared a few times. The chain joins TRBV7-3 to TRBJ1-1, with 10 positions matching TRBD1. The germline gives CDR1 SGHTA, CDR2 FQGTGA. The CDR3 totals 15 residues. V was pared by 5 bases and J by 3 bases, with 6 bases of the junction left unmatched. This chain's CDR3 is CASSRDRGIDTEAFF. The CDR3 DNA reads as TGTGCCAGCAGCCGGGACAGGGGAATTGACACTGAAGCTTTCTTT.